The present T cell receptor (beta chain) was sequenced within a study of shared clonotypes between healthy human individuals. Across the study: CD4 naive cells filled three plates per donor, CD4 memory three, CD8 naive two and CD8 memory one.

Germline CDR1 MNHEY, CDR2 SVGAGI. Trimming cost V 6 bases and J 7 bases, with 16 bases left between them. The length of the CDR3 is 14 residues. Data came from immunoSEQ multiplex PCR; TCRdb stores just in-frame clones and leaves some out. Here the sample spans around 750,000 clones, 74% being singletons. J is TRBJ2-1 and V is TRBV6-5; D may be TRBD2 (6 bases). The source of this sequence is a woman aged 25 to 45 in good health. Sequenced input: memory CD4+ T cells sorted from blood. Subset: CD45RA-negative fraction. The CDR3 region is CASRKATRFNEQFF. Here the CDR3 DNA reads TGTGCCAGCAGGAAAGCGACTAGATTTAATGAGCAGTTCTTC.